This TCR beta chain comes out of a study of metastatic and nonmetastatic thyroid tumors. Of note for this clone: Within the sample, other DNA sequences also encode this same CDR3.

TCRdb reprocessed the PCR reads using MiXCR. The sample has more than 10,000 clones, roughly 30% seen once. V shed 5 bases, J shed 5 bases, and the junction held 14 bases outside the gene matches. The CDR3 has 16 residues. The germline gives CDR1 SGHAT, CDR2 FQNNGV. Every patient underwent thyroid surgery untreated. The clonotype was recovered from a male donor with papillary thyroid cancer or a benign thyroid nodule (not recorded which). Some clones in this sample may be carry-over from other donors' samples. The sample taken for sequencing was adjacent normal tissue. This chain joins TRBV11-2 and TRBJ2-5; 7 nucleotides match TRBD2. CDR3 sequence: CASSPRRGLGGETQYF. The CDR3 nucleotides read TGTGCCAGCAGCCCGCGTCGTGGTTTGGGGGGGGAGACCCAGTACTTC.